A selection of T cell receptor beta chains follows, all from one sample in a study of naive and memory T cell subsets. In TCRdb, the UMI-ligation and nested PCR reads were re-called with MiXCR into one record per CDR3 protein. Of 130,000 to 150,000 distinct CDR3 sequences listed, approximately 15% are singletons. Sequenced input: naive CD4+ T cells from blood. These receptors were obtained from a human donor in good health. Both conserved end residues are part of each CDR3. D genes are given only for firm matches. Part of the rows lack a size; the others show once, few, many or a class for expanded clones.

V gene	D gene	J gene	clone size	CDR3 DNA	CDR3 protein
TRBV4-1	TRBD2	TRBJ2-6	few	TGCGCCAGCAGCGGGACTAGCGGGAGAAGTGGGGCCAACGTCCTGACTTTC	CASSGTSGRSGANVLTF
TRBV25-1	TRBD1	TRBJ1-3	NA	TGTGCCAGCAGTAAGCCGGGACAGGGAAACACCATATATTTT	CASSKPGQGNTIYF
TRBV12-3/TRBV12-4	NA	TRBJ2-2	few	TGTGCCAGCAGTCCCCTCGTCTACACCGGGGAGCTGTTTTTT	CASSPLVYTGELFF
TRBV2	NA	TRBJ2-7	NA	TGTGCCAGCAGTGAATCGGGTCTGATAGTAGTGAACTTC	CASSESGLIVVNF
TRBV7-2	NA	TRBJ1-1	NA	TGTGCCAGCAGCCCAAGGCCGACAGGCGGTGTAACTGAAGCTTTCTTT	CASSPRPTGGVTEAFF
TRBV18	NA	TRBJ2-5	NA	TGTGCCAGCTCACCACCGGGGGTAGCACATCCCCCAGAGACCCAGTACTTC	CASSPPGVAHPPETQYF
TRBV2	NA	TRBJ2-5	NA	TGTGCCAGTGGGCGCGAGTCGCCCGGGGAGACCCAGTACTTC	CASGRESPGETQYF
TRBV12-3/TRBV12-4	TRBD1	TRBJ2-7	NA	TGTGCCAGCCTACAGGGGTACGAGCAGTACTTC	CASLQGYEQYF
TRBV18	NA	TRBJ2-2	few	TGTGCCAGCTCACCAGTCTCCGCAGGGTCGAACACCGGGGAGCTGTTTTTT	CASSPVSAGSNTGELFF
TRBV20-1	TRBD2	TRBJ2-3	few	TGCAGTGCTCGGGGACTAGCGGGGACAGATACGCAGTATTTT	CSARGLAGTDTQYF
TRBV4-1	TRBD2	TRBJ2-1	few	TGCGCCAGCAGCACATACCGGGACTATGACTACAATGAGCAGTTCTTC	CASSTYRDYDYNEQFF
TRBV5-4	NA	TRBJ2-2	NA	TGTGCCAGCAGCTTAGGCCCGACACTGAACACCGGGGAGCTGTTTTTT	CASSLGPTLNTGELFF
TRBV6-2/TRBV6-3	NA	TRBJ2-2	few	TGTGCCAGCAGTTACGGTACAACGAACACCGGGGAGCTGTTTTTT	CASSYGTTNTGELFF
TRBV12-3/TRBV12-4	TRBD1	TRBJ1-2	NA	TGTGCCAGCAAGGAGGGACAGGGGGATTATGGCTACACCTTC	CASKEGQGDYGYTF
TRBV28	NA	TRBJ2-7	NA	TGTGCCAGCAGTTTATCCCCCGAATTGTCCTACGAGCAGTACTTC	CASSLSPELSYEQYF
TRBV18	TRBD1	TRBJ1-4	NA	TGTGCCAGCTCACCACCCGGGACAGGAGGCGAAAAACTGTTTTTT	CASSPPGTGGEKLFF
TRBV10-3	TRBD2	TRBJ2-7	NA	TGTGCCATCAGGGATCCGGGACTAGCTTTCTACGAGCAGTACTTC	CAIRDPGLAFYEQYF
TRBV7-2	NA	TRBJ1-2	NA	TGTGCCAGCAGCTTAGCGTCTAGATTGACTGGCTACACCTTC	CASSLASRLTGYTF
TRBV5-1	TRBD2	TRBJ2-7	many	TGCGCCAGCAGCGCTCTAGCGGGAGGGACCTACGAGCAGTACTTC	CASSALAGGTYEQYF
TRBV5-5	NA	TRBJ2-7	NA	TGTGCCAGCAGCTCAACCCCGTATGGATCCTACGAGCAGTACTTC	CASSSTPYGSYEQYF
TRBV7-3	TRBD2	TRBJ2-3	many	TGTGCCAGCAGCTTCCGACTAGCGGCTAGCACAGATACGCAGTATTTT	CASSFRLAASTDTQYF
TRBV18	NA	TRBJ2-2	few	TGTGCCAGCTCATCGGGACACCCGAACACCGGGGAGCTGTTTTTT	CASSSGHPNTGELFF
TRBV18	NA	TRBJ2-3	NA	TGTGCCAGCTCACCAGAGTCATATCGCACAGATACGCAGTATTTT	CASSPESYRTDTQYF
TRBV6-2/TRBV6-3	NA	TRBJ2-1	few	TGTGCCAGCAGTTACGGGCTAGCGTATACCTCCTACAATGAGCAGTTCTTC	CASSYGLAYTSYNEQFF
TRBV4-1	NA	TRBJ1-4	NA	TGCGCCAGCAGCCATCCCTGGCAGGTTAATGAAAAACTGTTTTTT	CASSHPWQVNEKLFF
TRBV18	NA	TRBJ1-1	many	TGTGCCAGCTCACCGGATAGCCTGAACACTGAAGCTTTCTTT	CASSPDSLNTEAFF
TRBV20-1	NA	TRBJ1-5	few	TGCAGTGCTAGTGAGCCCGATCAGCCCCAGCATTTT	CSASEPDQPQHF
TRBV6-2/TRBV6-3	NA	TRBJ2-7	NA	TGTGCCAGCAGTCCCATCCCGGGACGGTTCTCCTACGAGCAGTACTTC	CASSPIPGRFSYEQYF
TRBV6-2/TRBV6-3	NA	TRBJ2-3	few	TGTGCCAGCAGGGCCGGCGGGTTAGCGATGGAAGATACGCAGTATTTT	CASRAGGLAMEDTQYF
TRBV9	TRBD1	TRBJ1-6	NA	TGTGCCAGCAGCGGACGGGACAGGCAGAATTCACCCCTCCACTTT	CASSGRDRQNSPLHF
TRBV6-2/TRBV6-3	NA	TRBJ1-5	few	TGTGCCAGCAGTTACTCAGATTTTGGCAATCAGCCCCAGCATTTT	CASSYSDFGNQPQHF
TRBV27	NA	TRBJ2-1	NA	TGTGCCAGCAGTTTAAGCGTGGTAAGGGACTACAATGAGCAGTTCTTC	CASSLSVVRDYNEQFF
TRBV28	NA	TRBJ2-7	NA	TGTGCCAGCAGTTTATGGGGGTCGGGGTACTACGAGCAGTACTTC	CASSLWGSGYYEQYF
TRBV5-1	NA	TRBJ1-6	few	TGCGCCAGCAGCCGGGACCGGGGGGGATCACCCCTCCACTTT	CASSRDRGGSPLHF
TRBV29-1	TRBD2	TRBJ2-5	NA	TGCAGCGTTGAATTTAGCGGGAGAGCAGAGACCCAGTACTTC	CSVEFSGRAETQYF
TRBV5-1	NA	TRBJ2-5	few	TGCGCCAGCAGCTTCAATAGCGGCCAAGAGACCCAGTACTTC	CASSFNSGQETQYF
TRBV10-2	NA	TRBJ1-1	NA	TGCGCCATCCGGGACAACCCGGTGTCGAACACTGAAGCTTTCTTT	CAIRDNPVSNTEAFF
TRBV30	TRBD1	TRBJ1-6	NA	TGTGCCTGGCGAGGACAGGCTAGTAATAATTCACCCCTCCACTTT	CAWRGQASNNSPLHF
TRBV6-5	NA	TRBJ2-7	NA	TGTGCCAGCAGTTCCGGGACCACCTACGAGCAGTACTTC	CASSSGTTYEQYF
TRBV3-1	NA	TRBJ1-1	NA	TGTGCCAGCAGCCAAGGCTTGAACACTGAAGCTTTCTTT	CASSQGLNTEAFF
TRBV28	NA	TRBJ1-1	NA	TGTGCCAGCGTCGGGGTCGGCCGACGCACTGAAGCTTTCTTT	CASVGVGRRTEAFF
TRBV3-1	NA	TRBJ1-2	few	TGTGCCAGCAGCCAAGATTATACCGCTAACTATGGCTACACCTTC	CASSQDYTANYGYTF
TRBV5-1	NA	TRBJ2-1	few	TGCGCCAGCAGCAGTTCGGGAGAATACAATGAGCAGTTCTTC	CASSSSGEYNEQFF
TRBV14	TRBD1	TRBJ1-4	NA	TGTGCCAGCAGCCCAGCAGGGACAGCAGCAACTAATGAAAAACTGTTTTTT	CASSPAGTAATNEKLFF
TRBV9	NA	TRBJ2-7	NA	TGTGCCAGCAGCGTATCGACTACTACCTACGAGCAGTACTTC	CASSVSTTTYEQYF
TRBV2	NA	TRBJ2-5	many	TGTGCCAGCAGTCCCAGGACAGAAGAGACCCAGTACTTC	CASSPRTEETQYF
TRBV7-8	NA	TRBJ2-3	NA	TGTGCCAGCAGCATGGACCGTAAAGGCACAGATACGCAGTATTTT	CASSMDRKGTDTQYF
TRBV20-1	NA	TRBJ2-3	NA	TGCAGTGCTAGATCCCCCGAAGGCCACTCTTATACGCAGTATTTT	CSARSPEGHSYTQYF
TRBV11-2	NA	TRBJ1-6	NA	TGTGCCAGCAGCTTAGGTCGAATTCGTGGGTCTGGTTCACCCCTCCACTTT	CASSLGRIRGSGSPLHF
TRBV7-9	NA	TRBJ2-2	NA	TGTGCCAGCAGCGGGGGTCCGGACAGTGTCGTCGGGGAGCTGTTTTTT	CASSGGPDSVVGELFF
TRBV18	TRBD2	TRBJ2-4	NA	TGTGCCAGCTCACCTCGACTAGCTTCAGCCAAAAACATTCAGTACTTC	CASSPRLASAKNIQYF